Presented here are 8 T cell receptor beta chains from one specimen sequenced in a study of cytotoxic CD8 clonotypes in ibrutinib-treated CLL. Method: immunoSEQ multiplex PCR; TCRdb's copy keeps in-frame clones and lacks some. This sample carries about 130,000 clones, around four fifths of them seen once, and the ten largest clones take roughly 3.3%. The source material was PBMCs, sampled after 24 months of ibrutinib treatment. These receptors were collected from a human donor with chronic lymphocytic leukemia.

The chain links TRBV4-3 to TRBJ2-3; the match to TRBD2 covers 12 bases. CDR3 length: 18 residues. Germline CDR1 LGHNA, CDR2 YSLEER. The J segment lost 0 bases and the V segment lost 4 bases, leaving 8 bases of the junction unmatched. As DNA, the CDR3 is TGCGCCAGCAGCCGCTCGACTAGCGGGGGACTCAGCACAGATACGCAGTATTTT. Its protein is CASSRSTSGGLSTDTQYF.

The chain couples TRBV7-2 to TRBJ1-6; D may be TRBD1 (5 bases). The CDR3 runs 15 residues. The V gene's germline CDR1 is SGHTA and CDR2 FQGNSA. V shed 1 base and J shed 6 bases, with 10 bases lying between them. The CDR3 DNA reads as TGTGCCAGCAGCTTAGTGACAGCGAGTAATTCACCCCTCCACTTT. This encodes CASSLVTASNSPLHF.

The gene calls are TRBV30 and TRBJ2-7, with 11 bases matching TRBD2. The J segment lost 5 bases and the V segment lost 3 bases, leaving 6 bases of the junction unmatched. The CDR3 is 14 residues long. From germline, CDR1 is GTSNPN and CDR2 SVGIG (reference sequence). The CDR3 nucleotides are TGTGCCTGGAGACCACTAGCGGGGGACCACGAGCAGTACTTC. It specifies CAWRPLAGDHEQYF.

The chain couples TRBV9 to TRBJ2-1; 9 positions agree with TRBD2. CDR1 and CDR2 from the germline V gene are SGDLS and YYNGEE. CDR3 length: 15 amino acids. J gave up 1 base and V 3 bases, and 2 bases lay outside the gene matches. The CDR3 coding sequence is TGTGCCAGCAGCGGGAGCGGGGGGTCCTACAATGAGCAGTTCTTC. Amino acids: CASSGSGGSYNEQFF.

CDR3 bases: TGTGCCAGCACGAGACAGGGCTGGGCCTACGAGCAGTACTTC. Amino acids: CASTRQGWAYEQYF. The rearrangement links TRBV6-4 to TRBJ2-7; TRBD1 aligns across 7 bases. The germline V gene encodes CDR1 MRHNA and CDR2 SNTAGT. J gave up 2 bases and V 7 bases, and 8 bases lay outside the gene matches. The length of the CDR3 is 14 residues.

The rearrangement links TRBV7-9 to TRBJ2-7; D remains ambiguous. Trimming cost V 5 bases and J 3 bases, with 8 bases left between them. CDR3 size: 12 residues. Per the germline V gene, CDR1 is SEHNR and CDR2 is FQNEAQ (reference sequence). DNA for the CDR3: TGTGCCAGCAGCCCCCGCCTCTACGAGCAGTACTTC. It yields the protein CASSPRLYEQYF.

The V gene is TRBV28, the J gene TRBJ1-4; D not certain. The CDR3 spans 14 residues. Germline lookup yields CDR1 MDHEN and CDR2 SYDVKM. The V gene lost 5 bases and the J gene lost 5 bases, with 12 bases spanning the gap. The CDR3 here is CASSDGVKNEKLFF. Written as DNA, the CDR3 is TGTGCCAGCAGTGACGGGGTAAAGAATGAAAAACTGTTTTTT.

The rearrangement links TRBV5-4 to TRBJ1-1, with D maybe TRBD1 (5 bases). The V gene's germline CDR1 is SGHNT and CDR2 YYREEE (reference sequence). CDR3 size: 16 residues. Trimming stripped 4 bases from V and 4 bases from J, with 20 bases between. In nucleotides, the CDR3 is TGTGCCAGCAGCCGAGGGACGGCAGATCCGGGCACTGAAGCTTTCTTT. This translates into CASSRGTADPGTEAFF.